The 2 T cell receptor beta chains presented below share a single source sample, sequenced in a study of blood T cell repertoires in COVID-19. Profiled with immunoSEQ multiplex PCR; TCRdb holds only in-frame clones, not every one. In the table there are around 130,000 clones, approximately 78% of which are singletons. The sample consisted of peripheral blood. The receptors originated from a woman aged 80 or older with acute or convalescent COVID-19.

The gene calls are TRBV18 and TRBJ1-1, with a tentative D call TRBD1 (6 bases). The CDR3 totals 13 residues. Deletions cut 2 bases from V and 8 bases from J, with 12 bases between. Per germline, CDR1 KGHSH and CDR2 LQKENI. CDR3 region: CASSPSGAGEAFF. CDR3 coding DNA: TGTGCCAGCTCACCATCAGGGGCTGGCGAAGCTTTCTTT.

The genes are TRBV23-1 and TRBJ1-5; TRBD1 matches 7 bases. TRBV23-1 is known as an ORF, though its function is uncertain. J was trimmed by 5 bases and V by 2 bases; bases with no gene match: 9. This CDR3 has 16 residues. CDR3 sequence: CASSQPVGTDDQPQHF. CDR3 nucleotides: TGCGCCAGCAGTCAACCCGTTGGGACAGATGATCAGCCCCAGCATTTT.